Below, one TCR beta chain is given with its context. Using immunoSEQ multiplex PCR, the repertoire was profiled, and TCRdb retains in-frame clones only, with some absent. The sample has a few hundred thousand clones; 70% to 90% are singletons. Cohort allocation depended upon clinical history that participants reported. Recovered status in Cohort 3 required two negative PCRs, clearance, or symptom resolution. The data derive from a study of blood T cell repertoires in COVID-19. Study-level background: COVID-19 samples, acute and convalescent, were from the United States, Italy and Spain. T cells, B-cell-depleted T cells, or PBMCs provided the cDNA or gDNA that served as material.

Per germline, CDR1 GTSNPN and CDR2 SVGIG (reference sequence). The germline V and J ends were trimmed by 0 bases and 5 bases, with 7 bases remaining between them. The CDR3 totals 12 residues. This receptor was identified in a woman in her 30s who had recovered from COVID-19. This chain joins TRBV30 and TRBJ1-2; no definite D call. Specimen: PBMCs or T cells enriched from blood (not recorded which). The CDR3 DNA reads as TGTGCCTGGAGTGTACTAGCTTATGGCTACACCTTC. Its translation: CAWSVLAYGYTF.